This passage covers 9 T cell receptor beta chains from one sample sequenced in a study of cytomegalovirus exposure and HLA in healthy donors. 13 Jbeta primers and 60 Vbeta primers were used for the PCR. Sequenced by immunoSEQ multiplex PCR; TCRdb stores in-frame clones only, minus some. The sample records 110,000 to 150,000 clones, approximately 84% being singletons. Sequencing was carried out using PBMCs. The receptors were gathered from a woman between 55 and 75 years old in good health and CMV-seropositive.

This clone showed up just once. V is TRBV7-2 and J is TRBJ2-7, with D perhaps matching TRBD1 (5 bases). Germline V gene lookup returns CDR1 SGHTA and CDR2 FQGNSA. CDR3 length equals 15 residues. The ends were cut back, 1 base at V and 0 bases at J, with 10 bases in the middle. In DNA, the CDR3 is TGTGCCAGCAGCTTAGATACAGGAACCTCCTACGAGCAGTACTTC. Translated, it gives CASSLDTGTSYEQYF.

This clone has just a few counts. The chain recombines TRBV23-1 with TRBJ1-5; D is possibly TRBD1 (6 bases). TRBV23-1 has ORF status, its function being uncertain. CDR3 size: 11 residues. Trimming took off 11 bases at V and 7 bases at J, with 12 bases between the two ends. CDR3 protein: CAGTGIQPQHF. CDR3 nucleotide sequence: TGCGCCGGTACAGGGATCCAGCCCCAGCATTTT.

This rearrangement joins TRBV18 to TRBJ1-2; no clear D. Germline V gives CDR1 KGHSH, CDR2 LQKENI. This CDR3 region has 15 residues. V was clipped by 3 bases and J by 8 bases, with 19 bases between them. This chain's CDR3 is CASSPSAQLLVGYTF. The DNA of the CDR3 is TGTGCCAGCTCACCCAGTGCACAGCTCCTCGTGGGCTACACCTTC.

The V gene is TRBV19, the J gene TRBJ2-5, with a tentative D call TRBD2 (6 bases). Trimming took 6 bases from V and 3 from J, leaving 17 bases between them. Germline V gene sequence: CDR1 LNHDA, CDR2 SQIVND (reference sequence). This CDR3 contains 15 residues. The chain's CDR3 is CASRRMGGLEETQYF. DNA of the CDR3: TGTGCCAGTAGACGGATGGGGGGTTTAGAAGAGACCCAGTACTTC.

V usage is TRBV7-6 and J usage is TRBJ2-7, with D maybe TRBD2 (6 bases). Trimming took 4 bases from V and 2 from J, leaving 15 bases between them. This CDR3 contains 15 residues. Germline values: CDR1 SGHVS, CDR2 FNYEAQ. The CDR3 loop reads CASSYGAGGTYEQYF. CDR3 coding DNA: TGTGCCAGCAGCTACGGGGCGGGCGGGACCTACGAGCAGTACTTC.

The V and J genes are TRBV7-2 and TRBJ2-1; TRBD1 might be the D (6 bases). The ends were cut back, 2 bases at V and 4 bases at J, with 15 bases in the middle. The CDR3 has 16 residues. Per germline, CDR1 SGHTA and CDR2 FQGNSA. In nucleotides, the CDR3 is TGTGCCAGCAGCTTAAAGGGGGACGGGATTTACAATGAGCAGTTCTTC. This encodes CASSLKGDGIYNEQFF.

This chain uses TRBV28 with TRBJ1-2; D not resolved. Germline V gives CDR1 MDHEN, CDR2 SYDVKM. V dropped 6 bases and J dropped 4 bases, with 18 bases sitting between them. CDR3 length: 15 residues. DNA for the CDR3: TGTGCCAGCAGGTCCGCTGGGCCAGACGGCTATGGCTACACCTTC. It is translated as CASRSAGPDGYGYTF.

The V gene is TRBV5-8, the J gene TRBJ1-1; D gene ambiguous. Trimming took 5 bases from V and 0 from J, leaving 20 bases between them. CDR3 length: 17 residues. Germline V gives CDR1 SGHTS, CDR2 YDEGEE. CDR3 DNA: TGTGCCAGCAGGCGGGCTCAGACCTTGGGGATGAACACTGAAGCTTTCTTT. This sequence encodes CASRRAQTLGMNTEAFF.

The chain joins TRBV27 to TRBJ2-2; possibly TRBD2 for D (5 bases). Between the trimmed V and J ends, which lost 0 bases and 4 bases, there was a span of 15 bases. CDR3 length equals 17 residues. Germline lookup yields CDR1 MNHEY and CDR2 SMNVEV (reference sequence). CDR3 sequence (DNA): TGTGCCAGCAGTTTATCCGTTAGGAGGAGTCGCACCGGGGAGCTGTTTTTT. This sequence encodes CASSLSVRRSRTGELFF.